This T cell receptor beta chain was profiled in a study of blood T cell repertoires in COVID-19 (dated by TCRdb to 2020 to 2021). Background for the entire study: Samples from collaborators originated in the United States, Italy and Spain and spanned both the acute and convalescent phases of COVID-19. Sample metadata almost always included a de-identified subject ID, COVID-19 status, age in years and sex. The prospective study material was composed of cDNA or gDNA derived from T cells, B-cell-depleted T cells, or PBMCs. The samples were drawn from two sources: the first 160 participants of the ongoing ImmuneRACE study, and 1,200 or so subjects contributed by 6 global collaborators. Where HLA class I and class II types were available, the types were taken from metadata supplied by the sample provider, not from assay-based typing. The repertoires were released in a freely available public database intended as a resource for research on the immune response to SARS-CoV-2. Deeply sampled blood TCRbeta repertoires from subjects exposed to, actively infected with, or recovered from COVID-19 were included in the dataset. On the study overall, not on this receptor specifically: How much clinical and demographic metadata was included differed by source and by participant, and the metadata was provided uncurated.

The immunoSEQ Assay, a bias-controlled multiplex PCR, was used to amplify TCRbeta CDR3 regions from genomic DNA. Concerning the study's data processing: Within the assay, amplification of reference gene primers was used to estimate how many nucleated cells each sample contained. Sequence reads were collapsed and filtered to measure the absolute abundance of every unique TCRbeta CDR3 rearrangement. Productive Simpson clonality was computed per sample as the square root of Simpson's diversity index over productive rearrangements. The table was pulled from immuneACCESS by TCRdb, which kept in-frame rearrangements only. Such tables lose some clones; where checked, under half of the loss comes from unresolved V genes, and the rest has no known cause. V, J and clone size are taken as reported in that table, and D and trimming were inferred from the DNA itself. The sample table lists fewer than 200,000 clones, around four fifths of them with a count of one. Jointly, the top ten make up over 20% of the sample.

The CDR3 sequence holds 12 residues, the cysteine and phenylalanine included. Of all the DNA, just the CDR3 is kept, 36 bases in frame from base 1. CDR1 SGHDT and CDR2 YYEEEE are derived from the germline V gene. Unmatched junction bases come to 0, with V trimmed by 2 bases and J by 7 bases. Notes on this clone: Its antigen remains unidentified. Base qualities are not recorded, but no much larger clone differs from it by a single base.

The collaborating institutions used their own protocols to collect whole blood in K2EDTA tubes. Collaborator samples were shipped for TCRbeta analysis as frozen whole blood, isolated PBMCs, or DNA extracted from either sample type. Sequenced material: peripheral blood. The clonotype originates from a woman over 75 with acute or convalescent COVID-19. The V gene is TRBV5-6 and the J gene is TRBJ1-2; TRBD1 matches 9 bases in the middle. Read as DNA, the sequence is TGTGCCAGCAGCTTACAGGGGGCTGGCTACACCTTC. It translates as CASSLQGAGYTF.